This T cell receptor beta chain came from a study of cytomegalovirus exposure and HLA in healthy donors. Findings of the study overall: Earlier findings revealed that most TCR beta V segments proved productive either about 87% or about 30% of the time. The study put 150 to 200 TCR beta chains on its list as cytomegalovirus-associated. HLA allele associations emerged for some 16,000 TCR beta sequences in a later analysis, at 0.05 false discovery rate. When a later analysis compared HLA-associated TCR beta chains with equally common others, the HLA-associated chains turned out to be more clonally expanded and to have lower generation probabilities.

Amplification used 60 Vbeta primers and 13 Jbeta primers. Profiling relied on immunoSEQ multiplex PCR, and the TCRdb table lists in-frame clones only, not all of them. The sample yields about 110,000 clones, roughly two thirds seen once. Germline V gene sequence: CDR1 MDHEN, CDR2 SYDVKM. The ends lost 7 bases at V and 3 bases at J; junction bases unmatched: 5. The CDR3 extends over 13 amino acids. Notes on this clone: What it recognizes is unknown.

Sample: PBMCs. This sequence originates from a female donor in good health and CMV-seronegative. The chain couples TRBV28 to TRBJ2-7; 8 bases are shared with TRBD2. CDR3 residues: CASTTRGGYEQYF. CDR3 bases: TGTGCCAGCACCACCCGGGGGGGCTACGAGCAGTACTTC.